The rows below give T cell receptor beta chains drawn from one sample of a study of stem cell transplantation in POMP-related autoinflammatory disease. Clones were read by immunoSEQ multiplex PCR, and TCRdb kept only the in-frame ones, dropping some. The repertoire holds about 26,000 clones, with 82% as singletons. Sequencing used CD4+ T cells from PBMCs, obtained before stem cell transplantation. The receptors originated from a human donor with POMP-related autoinflammation and immune dysregulation (PRAID). The CDR3 runs from the conserved cysteine through the conserved F or W. The D gene is left open where the match is weak. Rows may omit the clone size; those that give it use once, few, many or a size class.

.	TRBD1	TRBJ1-2	TRBV2	CASSRSGTVGNGYTF	TGTGCCAGCAGTCGATCCGGGACAGTTGGGAATGGCTACACCTTC
.	TRBD2	TRBJ2-1	TRBV6-5	CASTRLAAGNEQFF	TGTGCCAGCACCCGACTAGCGGCCGGGAATGAGCAGTTCTTC
.	.	TRBJ2-3	TRBV2	CASSDQGTDTQYF	TGTGCCAGCAGTGATCAGGGTACAGATACGCAGTATTTT
.	.	TRBJ1-1	TRBV2	CASSEAPGGTEAFF	TGTGCCAGCAGTGAAGCCCCGGGGGGCACTGAAGCTTTCTTT
.	TRBD2	TRBJ2-1	TRBV28	CASSSGLARYNEQFF	TGTGCCAGCAGTTCGGGACTAGCGCGATACAATGAGCAGTTCTTC
.	.	TRBJ2-5	TRBV9	CASSAYGTSETQYF	TGTGCCAGCAGCGCCTACGGGACTTCGGAGACCCAGTACTTC
.	.	TRBJ1-3	TRBV27	CASRGQSSGNTIYF	TGTGCCAGCAGGGGCCAGAGCTCTGGAAACACCATATATTTT
few	.	TRBJ1-1	TRBV27	CASSSGRRNAEAFF	TGTGCCAGCAGTTCGGGACGGCGAAACGCTGAAGCTTTCTTT
.	TRBD1	TRBJ2-7	TRBV5-4	CASSLAQGQIYEQYF	TGTGCCAGCAGCTTGGCCCAGGGACAGATCTACGAGCAGTACTTC
.	TRBD2	TRBJ2-7	TRBV5-5	CASSSSTSGPYEQYF	TGTGCCAGCAGCTCTTCTACTAGCGGCCCCTACGAGCAGTACTTC
.	.	TRBJ1-2	TRBV5-6	CASSSTPGQINYGYTF	TGTGCCAGCAGCAGCACCCCGGGACAAATTAACTATGGCTACACCTTC
.	.	TRBJ2-1	TRBV7-3	CASSLGPEGNEQFF	TGTGCCAGCAGCTTAGGGCCAGAAGGCAATGAGCAGTTCTTC
.	.	TRBJ1-1	TRBV19	CASRGPEAFF	TGTGCCAGTAGGGGGCCTGAAGCTTTCTTT
.	TRBD2	TRBJ2-3	TRBV5-1	CASSSAGEADTQYF	TGCGCCAGCAGCTCAGCGGGAGAGGCAGATACGCAGTATTTT
.	.	TRBJ2-6	TRBV9	CASSVGTSGANVLTF	TGTGCCAGCAGCGTAGGGACCTCTGGGGCCAACGTCCTGACTTTC
.	.	TRBJ1-2	TRBV6-1	CASSDVPSSNTF	TGTGCCAGCAGTGATGTCCCGTCAAGTAACACCTTC
.	TRBD1	TRBJ2-7	TRBV2	CASSEFRTGPYEQYF	TGTGCCAGCAGTGAGTTCCGGACAGGGCCCTACGAGCAGTACTTC
.	.	TRBJ2-7	TRBV5-1	CASSLVGGRDEQYF	TGCGCCAGCAGCTTGGTGGGGGGTCGGGACGAGCAGTACTTC
.	.	TRBJ2-7	TRBV28	CASTSLRKGLRPYEQYF	TGTGCCAGCACCTCCCTGCGAAAGGGCCTAAGGCCCTACGAGCAGTACTTC
.	.	TRBJ2-3	TRBV5-1	CATRFGQSIIGTDTQYF	TGCGCCACCAGATTTGGACAATCAATAATCGGCACAGATACGCAGTATTTT
few	.	TRBJ2-1	TRBV25-1	CASSEGELNEQFF	TGTGCCAGCAGTGAGGGGGAGCTTAATGAGCAGTTCTTC
.	.	TRBJ2-6	TRBV7-9	CASSPEYGANVLTF	TGTGCCAGCAGCCCCGAGTACGGGGCCAACGTCCTGACTTTC
.	.	TRBJ1-1	TRBV6-5	CASSYELGQLNTEAFF	TGTGCCAGCAGTTACGAACTTGGTCAATTGAACACTGAAGCTTTCTTT
.	.	TRBJ1-1	TRBV5-6	CASSLERNTEAFF	TGTGCCAGCAGCTTAGAGAGGAACACTGAAGCTTTCTTT
.	TRBD1	TRBJ2-1	TRBV6-1	CASSELRTGLFF	TGTGCCAGCAGTGAACTGAGGACAGGCTTGTTCTTC
.	TRBD1	TRBJ2-7	TRBV10-1	CASRAGTGGPGDEQYF	TGCGCCAGCAGGGCCGGGACAGGGGGCCCCGGGGACGAGCAGTACTTC
.	.	TRBJ1-6	TRBV5-6	CASGLGGTGNSPLHF	TGTGCCAGCGGACTCGGGGGAACGGGTAATTCACCCCTCCACTTT
.	.	TRBJ2-1	TRBV28	CASSLAADSYNEQFF	TGTGCCAGCAGTTTAGCAGCGGACTCCTACAATGAGCAGTTCTTC
.	TRBD2	TRBJ2-1	TRBV5-4	CASSSPTSIAGREQFF	TGTGCCAGCAGCTCCCCAACGTCGATAGCGGGACGTGAGCAGTTCTTC
.	.	TRBJ2-4	TRBV9	CASSVGGGKGDIQYF	TGTGCCAGCAGCGTAGGTGGAGGGAAGGGGGACATTCAGTACTTC
.	.	TRBJ1-2	TRBV5-4	CASSPQGEVNYGYTF	TGTGCCAGCAGCCCACAGGGAGAAGTGAACTATGGCTACACCTTC
once	TRBD1	TRBJ1-1	TRBV4-1	CASSLQGADTEAFF	TGCGCCAGCAGCCTGCAGGGGGCTGACACTGAAGCTTTCTTT
.	.	TRBJ2-7	TRBV27	CASSSRGSLIYEQYF	TGTGCCAGCAGTTCCCGGGGCTCCTTGATCTACGAGCAGTACTTC
.	.	TRBJ2-2	TRBV11-2	CASSRNTGELFF	TGTGCCAGCAGCCGAAACACCGGGGAGCTGTTTTTT
.	.	TRBJ2-3	TRBV5-1	CASSFAGNTDTQYF	TGCGCCAGCAGCTTTGCAGGGAACACAGATACGCAGTATTTT
.	.	TRBJ2-3	TRBV29-1	CSVSRAGPDTQYF	TGCAGCGTTAGCCGGGCCGGGCCAGATACGCAGTATTTT
.	.	TRBJ1-3	TRBV4-2	CASSQEWTGNTIYF	TGTGCCAGCAGCCAAGAATGGACTGGAAACACCATATATTTT
.	.	TRBJ2-7	TRBV21-1	CASSNRDRGPSYEQYF	TGTGCCAGCAGCAACCGAGACAGGGGACCCTCCTACGAGCAGTACTTC
few	TRBD1	TRBJ1-2	TRBV19	CASRPTGQVYGYTF	TGTGCCAGTAGGCCTACGGGACAGGTCTATGGCTACACCTTC
.	.	TRBJ1-5	TRBV27	CASSFVGNQPQHF	TGTGCCAGCAGTTTTGTAGGAAATCAGCCCCAGCATTTT
.	.	TRBJ2-6	TRBV29-1	CSVLWGSWGPGANVLTF	TGCAGCGTTCTGTGGGGCTCTTGGGGACCTGGGGCCAACGTCCTGACTTTC
once	.	TRBJ1-4	TRBV19	CASSINREGEKLFF	TGTGCCAGTAGTATTAATCGGGAAGGTGAAAAACTGTTTTTT
.	TRBD1	TRBJ1-1	TRBV11-2	CASGTPGGTEAFF	TGTGCCAGCGGTACGCCAGGGGGCACTGAAGCTTTCTTT
few	TRBD1	TRBJ1-2	TRBV7-8	CASSLARDRGRYGYTF	TGTGCCAGCAGCTTAGCCCGGGACAGGGGGCGTTATGGCTACACCTTC
.	.	TRBJ2-4	TRBV30	CAWSRQIDIQYF	TGTGCCTGGAGTAGACAGATCGACATTCAGTACTTC
few	.	TRBJ1-2	TRBV28	CASSLQGAGYTF	TGTGCCAGCAGTTTACAGGGTGCGGGCTACACCTTC